These T cell receptor beta chains were read from a single sample in a study of blood T cell repertoires in COVID-19. Data came from immunoSEQ multiplex PCR; TCRdb stores just in-frame clones and leaves some out. The sample carries approximately 170,000 clones, 70% to 90% recorded once. The material sequenced was peripheral blood. These receptor sequences come from a woman older than 75 with COVID-19, enrolled during active disease. Both conserved end residues are part of each CDR3.

V gene: TRBV3-1/TRBV3-2
J gene: TRBJ2-2
CDR3 protein: CASSQDGGTSGRASGELFF

V gene: TRBV19
J gene: TRBJ1-5
CDR3 protein: CASRYGGNNQPQHF

V gene: TRBV12-3/TRBV12-4
J gene: TRBJ1-2
CDR3 protein: CASSLNGLDGYTF

V gene: TRBV18
J gene: TRBJ2-3
CDR3 protein: CASSPAAGTQYF

V gene: TRBV5-1
J gene: TRBJ2-1
CDR3 protein: CASSSTGEQFF

V gene: TRBV7-2
J gene: TRBJ2-7
CDR3 protein: CASSLESGSGVDEQYF

V gene: TRBV5-4
J gene: TRBJ2-7
CDR3 protein: CASSYYRGLSYEQYF

V gene: TRBV5-1
J gene: TRBJ2-1
CDR3 protein: CASSPRQWQGDEQFF

V gene: TRBV27
J gene: TRBJ1-5
CDR3 protein: CASSFRGDSNQPQHF

V gene: TRBV5-1
J gene: TRBJ2-5
CDR3 protein: CASSLFLAETQYF

V gene: TRBV19
J gene: TRBJ2-5
CDR3 protein: CARSTGTSGYTGETQYF

V gene: TRBV27
J gene: TRBJ1-1
CDR3 protein: CASTWGRGTEAFF

V gene: TRBV28
J gene: TRBJ2-5
CDR3 protein: CASSFRHQGTQYF

V gene: TRBV12-3/TRBV12-4
J gene: TRBJ2-7
CDR3 protein: CASSMTLYEQYF

V gene: TRBV4-1
J gene: TRBJ2-2
CDR3 protein: CASSQGWRTGELFF

V gene: TRBV5-4
J gene: TRBJ2-2
CDR3 protein: CASSPREYTGELFF

V gene: TRBV3-1/TRBV3-2
J gene: TRBJ1-2
CDR3 protein: CASSPDRFYGYTF